One T cell receptor (beta chain) is described in this entry. What it binds is unknown. CD8 cells regarded as naive lacked CD45RO, were positively chosen for CCR7, and omitted terminally differentiated effector memory CD45RA+ cells. This record comes from a study of shared clonotypes between healthy human individuals. Assay used: immunoSEQ multiplex PCR; TCRdb lists only in-frame clones, some missing. The sample has 750,000 to 1,000,000 clones, about 92% seen once; the top ten hold less than 25%. Overall study findings and caveats: Naive CD4 clonotypes overlapped across several donors at around 5%. Sequencing depth was expected to influence donor clonotype sharing.

V lost 2 bases and J 5 bases, leaving 27 bases between the germline ends. Germline-derived CDR1 and CDR2 are SGHAT and FQNNGV. This CDR3 has 19 amino acids. The TCR was taken from a man under 40 in good health. The material sequenced was naive CD8+ T cells sorted from blood. The gene calls are TRBV11-2 and TRBJ1-2, with D possibly being TRBD1 (5 bases). The DNA for the CDR3 is TGTGCCAGCAGCTTATCGGGGGACCACTTACCCATCGGCCGATATGGCTACACCTTC. Residues: CASSLSGDHLPIGRYGYTF. Full variable domain (rest looked up from reference TRBV11-2 and TRBJ1-2): EAGVAQSPRYKIIEKRQSVAFWCNPISGHATLYWYQQILGQGPKLLIQFQNNGVVDDSQLPKDRFSAERLKGVDSTLKIQPAKLEDSAVYLCASSLSGDHLPIGRYGYTFGSGTRLTVV.